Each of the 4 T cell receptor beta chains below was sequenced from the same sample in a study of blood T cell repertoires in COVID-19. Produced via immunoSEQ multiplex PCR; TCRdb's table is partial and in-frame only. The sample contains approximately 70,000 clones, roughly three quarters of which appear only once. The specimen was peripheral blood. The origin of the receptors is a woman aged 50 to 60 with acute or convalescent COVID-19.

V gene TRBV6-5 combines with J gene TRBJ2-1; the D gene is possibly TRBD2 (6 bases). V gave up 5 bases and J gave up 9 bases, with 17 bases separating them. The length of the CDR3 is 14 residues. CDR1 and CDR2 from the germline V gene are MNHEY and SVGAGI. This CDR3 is CASSLVGSSSEQFF. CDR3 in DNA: TGTGCCAGCAGTCTGGTCGGGAGTTCGAGTGAGCAGTTCTTC.

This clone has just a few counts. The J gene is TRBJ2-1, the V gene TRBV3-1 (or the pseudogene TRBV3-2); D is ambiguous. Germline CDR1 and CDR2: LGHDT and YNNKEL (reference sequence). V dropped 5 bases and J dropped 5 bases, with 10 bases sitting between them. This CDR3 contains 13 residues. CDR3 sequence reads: CASSNRLDNEQFF. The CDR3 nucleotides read TGTGCCAGCAGCAATAGACTGGACAATGAGCAGTTCTTC.

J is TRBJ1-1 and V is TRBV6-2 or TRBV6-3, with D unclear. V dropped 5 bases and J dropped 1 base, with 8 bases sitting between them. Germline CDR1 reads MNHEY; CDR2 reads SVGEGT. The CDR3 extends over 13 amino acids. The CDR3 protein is CASSITENTEAFF. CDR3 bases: TGTGCCAGCAGTATTACTGAGAACACTGAAGCTTTCTTT.

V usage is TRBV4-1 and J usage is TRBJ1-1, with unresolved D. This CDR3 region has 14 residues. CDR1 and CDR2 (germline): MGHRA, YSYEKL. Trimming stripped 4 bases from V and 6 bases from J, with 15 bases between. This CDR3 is CASSLGELASEAFF. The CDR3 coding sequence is TGCGCCAGCAGCCTTGGGGAGTTGGCTTCTGAAGCTTTCTTT.